The source of this T cell receptor (beta chain) is a study of post-analysis software for immune sequencing data. V lost 2 bases and J 0 bases, leaving 8 bases between the germline ends. CDR3 size: 16 residues. Germline V gives CDR1 LGHDT, CDR2 YNNKEL (reference sequence). With respect to this clonotype: Its antigen is undetermined.

Study conclusions and caveats: A few TRBV segments occurring more often in patients than controls included TRBV5-6, TRBV5-1 and TRBV20-1.

Prepared TCR beta cDNA libraries contained unique molecular identifiers. TCRdb fed the PCR reads into MiXCR, producing one record per CDR3 protein. Of some 260,000 distinct CDR3 sequences in the sample, 30% to 45% were seen once. The chain employs TRBV3-1 and TRBJ2-6; D is possibly TRBD1 (6 bases). The sample was blood. The TCR originated in a girl between 5 and 17 years old with multiple sclerosis. The CDR3 bases are TGTGCCAGCAGCCAACGGACAGACTCTGGGGCCAACGTCCTGACTTTC. Translation gives CASSQRTDSGANVLTF.